These T cell receptor beta chains were read from a single sample in a study of blood T cells in healthy people across ages. TCRdb reanalysed the 5' RACE reads using MiXCR and keeps one entry per CDR3 protein. The table lists some 690,000 distinct CDR3 sequences, about a fifth of them singletons, with about 22% in the top ten. Sequenced sample: blood. These receptors were taken from a man aged 65-85 years in good health. The CDR3 runs from the conserved cysteine through the conserved F or W. The order of the fields is J gene, clone size, D gene, V gene, CDR3 DNA, CDR3 protein. D genes are given only for firm matches. The size entry is marked missing in some rows and otherwise reads once, few, many or a size class.

>TRBJ2-1|few|TRBD2|TRBV12-3/TRBV12-4
TGTGCCAGCAGTTCCGGACTAGGCAACAATGAGCAGTTCTTC
CASSSGLGNNEQFF
>TRBJ2-5|-|TRBD2|TRBV12-3/TRBV12-4
TGTGCCAGCAGGGGACTAGCACGGACTGGGGAGACCCAGTACTTC
CASRGLARTGETQYF
>TRBJ1-5|-|-|TRBV27
TGTGCCACCAGCCCCCGGCAAGGGTTCGGTCAGCCCCAGCATTTT
CATSPRQGFGQPQHF
>TRBJ2-4|-|TRBD1|TRBV15
TGTGCCACCAGCAGGCGCTTAGGACAGGGGGCGAGAAACATTCAGTACTTC
CATSRRLGQGARNIQYF
>TRBJ2-5|many|-|TRBV12-3/TRBV12-4
TGTGCCAGCAGTTTTAAGGACCAAGAGACCCAGTACTTC
CASSFKDQETQYF
>TRBJ2-3|few|TRBD2|TRBV7-2
TGTGCCAGCAGCTTAGGATTCCCGGGACTAGCGGGCCCTGGCACGCAGTATTTT
CASSLGFPGLAGPGTQYF
>TRBJ2-7|-|-|TRBV20-1
TGCAGTGCTAGAGATACCGCCAGGGATCCCTACGAGCAGTACTTC
CSARDTARDPYEQYF
>TRBJ2-1|-|-|TRBV7-2
TGTGCCAGCAGGGGCCCCACAATACACTCCTACAATGAGCAGTTCTTC
CASRGPTIHSYNEQFF
>TRBJ1-2|many|-|TRBV27
TGTGCCAGCAGTTTATCGACCCAGGTTAATGGCTACACCTTC
CASSLSTQVNGYTF
>TRBJ2-5|few|TRBD1|TRBV2
TGTGCCAGCAGTCCACAGGGGAATTCTGAGACCCAGTACTTC
CASSPQGNSETQYF
>TRBJ1-2|-|-|TRBV7-9
TGTGCCAGCAGCCACCCTAGTACCGGGACTGGGTATGGCTACACCTTC
CASSHPSTGTGYGYTF
>TRBJ2-3|-|TRBD2|TRBV6-5
TGTGCCAGCACTCAACGGGCTAGCGGGGAGGGTACGCAGTATTTT
CASTQRASGEGTQYF
>TRBJ2-3|few|-|TRBV6-6
TGTGCCAGCAGTTTAGGCGAAGGTCGTAGCACAGATACGCAGTATTTT
CASSLGEGRSTDTQYF
>TRBJ1-2|few|-|TRBV28
TGTGCCAGCAGCACGGGACTGAAGAGCTATGGCTACACCTTC
CASSTGLKSYGYTF
>TRBJ2-3|few|TRBD2|TRBV2
TGTGCCAGCGAGGAGGGACTAGCGGGAGCTGGGACAGATACGCAGTATTTT
CASEEGLAGAGTDTQYF
>TRBJ2-4|-|-|TRBV29-1
TGCAGCGCACAGGGAGGGTCAGACATTCAGTACTTC
CSAQGGSDIQYF